Below, one TCR beta chain is given with its context. What it binds is unknown. Sequenced by immunoSEQ multiplex PCR; TCRdb stores in-frame clones only, minus some. Here the sample spans about 70,000 clones, about 90% being singletons. These data are taken from a study of OX40 agonist ivuxolimab in advanced cancers. In the study overall: Partial responses were achieved by three patients: one hepatocellular carcinoma, two cutaneous melanoma.

Study-wide results and limits: Relative to CD4+ cells, CD8+ T cells on average had more expanded clones. Clonal expansion by week 6 occurred in CD4+ and CD8+ blood T cells (at 0.1 to 3.0 mg/kg). Among the least clonally expanded were partial responders at 0.1-3.0 mg/kg.

The CDR3 covers 12 residues. In germline, CDR1 is GTSNPN, CDR2 SVGIG (reference sequence). V was clipped by 2 bases and J by 5 bases, with 8 bases between them. This sample comprised CD4+ or CD8+ T cells sorted from blood, obtained in a trial of the OX40 agonist ivuxolimab. This clonotype was sampled from an adult with an advanced solid tumor such as melanoma, head and neck, liver or kidney cancer. This chain uses TRBV30 with TRBJ2-3; no definite D call. The CDR3 coding sequence is TGTGCCTGGAGTCCCATTGGAGATACGCAGTATTTT. Protein product: CAWSPIGDTQYF.